These T cell receptor beta chains were read from a single sample in a study of blood T cell repertoires in COVID-19. The protocol was immunoSEQ multiplex PCR, while the TCRdb copy is restricted to in-frame clones and leaves out a portion. This sample carries some 190,000 clones, roughly 85% of them seen once, and the ten largest clones take 10% to 11%. The source material was peripheral blood. These TCRs come from a human donor with active or convalescent COVID-19. The donor label of this sample is uncertain. Each CDR3 is given without its conserved first and last residue. D genes are given only for firm matches.

>NA|TRBJ2-3|TRBV5-6
ASITSGSSTDTQY
>TRBD2|TRBJ2-2|TRBV6-5
ASSYSRGAGELF
>NA|TRBJ1-3|TRBV18
ASSERQPNSSGNTIY
>TRBD2|TRBJ2-2|TRBV27
ASAPLAGGPGGELF
>TRBD1|TRBJ2-2|TRBV5-1
ASSWRTGSAGELF
>TRBD1|TRBJ2-5|TRBV6-5
ASSPSNTGGETQY
>NA|TRBJ1-1|TRBV27
ASNHRRGTEAF
>NA|TRBJ2-7|TRBV7-2
ASSPYGWSEQY
>TRBD2|TRBJ2-7|TRBV7-9
ASSLALAGDDEQY
>TRBD1|TRBJ2-7|TRBV6-5
ASRMTGRHNEQY
>NA|TRBJ2-6|TRBV9
ASSQGTDSFRSGANVLT
>NA|TRBJ2-1|TRBV9
ASSVAVGGSNEQF
>TRBD2|TRBJ2-3|TRBV28
ASSLSWLVRGGLGTDTQY
>NA|TRBJ1-5|TRBV27
ASSSYGMTGINQPQH
>NA|TRBJ1-6|TRBV7-9
ASSLRGVYNSPLH
>TRBD2|TRBJ2-1|TRBV20-1
SASLAGGNANEQF
>NA|TRBJ1-5|TRBV6-5
ASSQGRGVNQPQH
>TRBD2|TRBJ2-7|TRBV6-2/TRBV6-3
ASSSPSGASSYEQY
>TRBD2|TRBJ2-5|TRBV9
ASSVAGGTGYQETQY
>TRBD2|TRBJ2-2|TRBV11-3
ASSLGAAGGTGELF
>TRBD1|TRBJ1-1|TRBV3-1/TRBV3-2
ASSPTGGNTEAF
>NA|TRBJ2-2|TRBV7-3
ASSPTRLEPGELF
>TRBD2|TRBJ2-5|TRBV3-1/TRBV3-2
ASSPSGSQETQY
>TRBD2|TRBJ2-5|TRBV2
ASSEDLAGYQETQY
>TRBD1|TRBJ2-7|TRBV12-5
ASGLNRGAYEQY
>TRBD1|TRBJ2-3|TRBV10-3
AIRDFRDRVADTQY
>TRBD2|TRBJ2-1|TRBV7-6
ASSPPGTSGRAVVSNEQF
>NA|TRBJ1-2|TRBV24-1
ATSDLRGRGYT
>TRBD2|TRBJ2-7|TRBV6-2/TRBV6-3
ASSPQAGGYSDEQY
>NA|TRBJ2-3|TRBV3-1/TRBV3-2
ASSQQDFSTDTQY
>TRBD1|TRBJ1-3|TRBV6-5
ASSSTGGNTIY
>NA|TRBJ1-6|TRBV5-3
ATRGKSPLH
>NA|TRBJ1-1|TRBV7-2
ASSLAGRTEAF